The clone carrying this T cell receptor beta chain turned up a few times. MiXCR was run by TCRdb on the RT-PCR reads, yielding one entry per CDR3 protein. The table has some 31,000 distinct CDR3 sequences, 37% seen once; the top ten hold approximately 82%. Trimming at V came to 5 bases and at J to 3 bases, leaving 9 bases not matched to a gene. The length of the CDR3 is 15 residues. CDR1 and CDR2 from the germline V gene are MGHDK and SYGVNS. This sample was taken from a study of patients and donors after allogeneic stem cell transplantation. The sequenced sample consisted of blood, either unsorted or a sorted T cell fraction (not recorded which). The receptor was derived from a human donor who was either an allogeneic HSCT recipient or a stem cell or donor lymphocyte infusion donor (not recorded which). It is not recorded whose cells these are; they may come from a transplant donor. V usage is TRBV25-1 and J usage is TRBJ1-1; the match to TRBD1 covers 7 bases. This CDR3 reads CASSPSTGAYTEAFF. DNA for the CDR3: TGTGCCAGCAGTCCAAGTACAGGGGCGTACACTGAAGCTTTCTTT.